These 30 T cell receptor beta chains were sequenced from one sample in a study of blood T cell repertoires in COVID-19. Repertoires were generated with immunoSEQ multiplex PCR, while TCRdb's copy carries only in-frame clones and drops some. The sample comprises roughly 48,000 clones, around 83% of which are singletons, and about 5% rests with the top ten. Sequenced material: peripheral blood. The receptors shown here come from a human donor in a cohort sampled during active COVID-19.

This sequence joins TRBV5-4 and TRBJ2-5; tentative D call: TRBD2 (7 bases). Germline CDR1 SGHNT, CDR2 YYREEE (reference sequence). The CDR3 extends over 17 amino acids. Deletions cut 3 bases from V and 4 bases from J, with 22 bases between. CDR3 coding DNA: TGTGCCAGCAGCTCGAGGGGGGTTGGGAGGGTGGCAGAGACCCAGTACTTC. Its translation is CASSSRGVGRVAETQYF.

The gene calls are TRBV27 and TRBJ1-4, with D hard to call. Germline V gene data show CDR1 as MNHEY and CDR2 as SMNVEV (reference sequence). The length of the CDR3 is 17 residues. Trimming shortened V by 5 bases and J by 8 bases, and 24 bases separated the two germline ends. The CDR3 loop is CASSAGSGSPGGEKLFF. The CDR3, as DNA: TGTGCCAGCAGTGCTGGGTCAGGTTCTCCGGGCGGGGAAAAACTGTTTTTT.

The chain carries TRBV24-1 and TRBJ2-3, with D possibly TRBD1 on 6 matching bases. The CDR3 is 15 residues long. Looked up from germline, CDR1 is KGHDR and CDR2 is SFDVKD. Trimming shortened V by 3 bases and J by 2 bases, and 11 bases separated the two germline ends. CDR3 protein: CATSDPRGPTDTQYF. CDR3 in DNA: TGTGCCACCAGTGATCCCAGGGGACCCACAGATACGCAGTATTTT.

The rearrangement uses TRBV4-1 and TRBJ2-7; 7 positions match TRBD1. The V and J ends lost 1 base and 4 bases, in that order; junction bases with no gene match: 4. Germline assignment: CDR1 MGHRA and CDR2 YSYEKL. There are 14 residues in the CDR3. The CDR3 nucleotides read TGCGCCAGCAGCCAAGGACAGGGTTGGTACGAGCAGTACTTC. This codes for CASSQGQGWYEQYF.

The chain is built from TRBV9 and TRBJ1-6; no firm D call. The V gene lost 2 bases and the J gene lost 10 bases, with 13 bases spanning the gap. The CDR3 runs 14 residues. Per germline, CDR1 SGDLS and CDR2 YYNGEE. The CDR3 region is CASSVNPTGSPLHF. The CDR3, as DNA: TGTGCCAGCAGCGTGAATCCGACGGGGTCACCCCTCCACTTT.

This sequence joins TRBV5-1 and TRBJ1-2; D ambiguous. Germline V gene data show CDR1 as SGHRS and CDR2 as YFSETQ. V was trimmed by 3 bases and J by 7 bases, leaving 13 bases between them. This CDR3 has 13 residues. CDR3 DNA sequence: TGCGCCAGCAGCTCTACGGGGTTCGGTGGCTACACCTTC. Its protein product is CASSSTGFGGYTF.

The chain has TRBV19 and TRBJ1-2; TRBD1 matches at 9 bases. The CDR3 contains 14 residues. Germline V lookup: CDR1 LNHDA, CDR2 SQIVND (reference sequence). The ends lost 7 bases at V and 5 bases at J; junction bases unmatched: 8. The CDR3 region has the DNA TGTGCCAGTAATCCGGGACAGGGAGTATATGGCTACACCTTC. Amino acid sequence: CASNPGQGVYGYTF.

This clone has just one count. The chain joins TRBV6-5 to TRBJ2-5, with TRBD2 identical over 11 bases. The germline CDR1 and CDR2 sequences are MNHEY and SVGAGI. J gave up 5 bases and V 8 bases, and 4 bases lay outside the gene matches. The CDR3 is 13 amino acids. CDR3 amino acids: CASGSGGAETQYF. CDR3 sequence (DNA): TGTGCCAGCGGTAGCGGGGGGGCCGAGACCCAGTACTTC.

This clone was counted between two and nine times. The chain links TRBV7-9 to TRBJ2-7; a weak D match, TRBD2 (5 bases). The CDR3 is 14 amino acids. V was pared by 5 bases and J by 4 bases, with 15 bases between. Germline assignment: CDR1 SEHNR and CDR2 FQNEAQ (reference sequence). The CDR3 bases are TGTGCCAGCAGCCCCGATCCGGGCGGGTACGAGCAGTACTTC. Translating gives CASSPDPGGYEQYF.

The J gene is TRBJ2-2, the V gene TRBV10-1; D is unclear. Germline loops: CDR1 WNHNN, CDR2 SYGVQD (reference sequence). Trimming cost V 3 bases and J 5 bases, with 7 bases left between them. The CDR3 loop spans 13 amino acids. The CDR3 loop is CASSERTTGELFF. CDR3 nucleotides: TGCGCCAGCAGTGAACGTACAACCGGGGAGCTGTTTTTT.

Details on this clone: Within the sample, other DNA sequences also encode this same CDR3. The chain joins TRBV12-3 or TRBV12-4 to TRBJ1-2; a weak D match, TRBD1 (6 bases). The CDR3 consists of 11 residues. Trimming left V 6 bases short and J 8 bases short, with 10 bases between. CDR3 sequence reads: CASSPGGGYTF. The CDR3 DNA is TGTGCCAGCAGCCCGGGGGGCGGCTACACCTTC.

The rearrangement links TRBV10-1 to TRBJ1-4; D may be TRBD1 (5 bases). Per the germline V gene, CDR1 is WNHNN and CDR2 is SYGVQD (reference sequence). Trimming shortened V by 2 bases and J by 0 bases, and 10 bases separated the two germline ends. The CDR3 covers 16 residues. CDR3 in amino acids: CASSEGGVATNEKLFF. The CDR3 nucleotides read TGCGCCAGCAGTGAGGGAGGGGTTGCAACTAATGAAAAACTGTTTTTT.

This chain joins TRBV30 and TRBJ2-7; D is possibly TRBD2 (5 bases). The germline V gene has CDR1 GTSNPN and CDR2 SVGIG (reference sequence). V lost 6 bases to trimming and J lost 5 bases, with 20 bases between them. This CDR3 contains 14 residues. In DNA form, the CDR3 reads TGTGCCTGCCCCGTCTCAAGTGAGGAGGACGAGCAGTACTTC. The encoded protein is CACPVSSEEDEQYF.

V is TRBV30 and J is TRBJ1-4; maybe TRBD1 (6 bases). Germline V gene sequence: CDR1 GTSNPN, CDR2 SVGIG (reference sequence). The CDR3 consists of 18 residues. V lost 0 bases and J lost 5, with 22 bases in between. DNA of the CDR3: TGTGCCTGGAGTGTATTACGTGGTTTAGGGACACCGAATGAAAAACTGTTTTTT. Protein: CAWSVLRGLGTPNEKLFF.

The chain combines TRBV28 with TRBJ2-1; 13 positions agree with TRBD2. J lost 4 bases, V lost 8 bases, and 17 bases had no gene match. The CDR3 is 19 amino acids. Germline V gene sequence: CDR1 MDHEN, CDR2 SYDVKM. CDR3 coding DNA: TGTGCCAGCGGTCCCGGTCCCCGACTAGCGGGGGGCCGATACAATGAGCAGTTCTTC. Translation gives CASGPGPRLAGGRYNEQFF.

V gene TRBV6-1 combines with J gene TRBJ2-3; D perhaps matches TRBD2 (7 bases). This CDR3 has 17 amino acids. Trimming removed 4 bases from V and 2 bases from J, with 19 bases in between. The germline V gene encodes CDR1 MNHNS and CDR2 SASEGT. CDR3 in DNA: TGTGCCAGCAGTGCCCGACTGGCGGGGGCCGTCACAGATACGCAGTATTTT. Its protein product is CASSARLAGAVTDTQYF.

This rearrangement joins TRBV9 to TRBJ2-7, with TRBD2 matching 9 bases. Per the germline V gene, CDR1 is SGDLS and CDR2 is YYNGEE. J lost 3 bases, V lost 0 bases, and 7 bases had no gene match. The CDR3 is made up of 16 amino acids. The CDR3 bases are TGTGCCAGCAGCGTAGGGGCTGCGGGGGGGCTCTACGAGCAGTACTTC. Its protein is CASSVGAAGGLYEQYF. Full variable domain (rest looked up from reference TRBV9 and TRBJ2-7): DSGVTQTPKHLITATGQRVTLRCSPRSGDLSVYWYQQSLDQGLQFLIQYYNGEERAKGNILERFSAQQFPDLHSELNLSSLELGDSALYFCASSVGAAGGLYEQYFGPGTRLTVT.

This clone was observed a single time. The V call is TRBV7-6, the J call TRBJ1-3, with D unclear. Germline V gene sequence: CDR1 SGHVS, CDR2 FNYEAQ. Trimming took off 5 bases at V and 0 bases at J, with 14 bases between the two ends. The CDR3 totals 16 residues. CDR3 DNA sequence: TGTGCCAGCAGCCAAGGACTGTTCGACTCTGGAAACACCATATATTTT. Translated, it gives CASSQGLFDSGNTIYF. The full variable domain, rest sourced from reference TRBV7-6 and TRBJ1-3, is GAGVSQSPRYKVTKRGQDVALRCDPISGHVSLYWYRQALGQGPEFLTYFNYEAQQDKSGLPNDRFSAERPEGSISTLTIQRTEQRDSAMYRCASSQGLFDSGNTIYFGEGSWLTVV.

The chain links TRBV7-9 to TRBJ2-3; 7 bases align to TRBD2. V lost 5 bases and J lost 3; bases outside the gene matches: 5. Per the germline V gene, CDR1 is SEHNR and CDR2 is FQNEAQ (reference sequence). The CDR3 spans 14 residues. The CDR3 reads CASSPREGTDTQYF. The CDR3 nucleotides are TGTGCCAGCAGCCCTAGGGAGGGGACAGATACGCAGTATTTT. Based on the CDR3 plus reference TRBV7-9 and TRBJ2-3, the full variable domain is DTGVSQNPRHKITKRGQNVTFRCDPISEHNRLYWYRQTLGQGPEFLTYFQNEAQLEKSRLLSDRFSAERPKGSFSTLEIQRTEQGDSAMYLCASSPREGTDTQYFGPGTRLTVL.

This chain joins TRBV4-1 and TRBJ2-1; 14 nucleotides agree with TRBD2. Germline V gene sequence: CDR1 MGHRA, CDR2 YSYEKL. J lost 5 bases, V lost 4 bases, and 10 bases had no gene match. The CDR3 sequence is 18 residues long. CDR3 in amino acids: CASSLYAGTSGGHNEQFF. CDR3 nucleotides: TGCGCCAGCAGCCTATACGCCGGGACTAGCGGGGGTCACAATGAGCAGTTCTTC.

The CDR3 region has the DNA TGTGCCAGCAGCTCGGGACACGACGAGCAGTACTTC. As protein: CASSSGHDEQYF. This chain connects TRBV12-3 or TRBV12-4 to TRBJ2-7, with a tentative D call TRBD1 (6 bases). The CDR3 is 12 amino acids. Trimming left V 6 bases short and J 5 bases short, with 11 bases between.

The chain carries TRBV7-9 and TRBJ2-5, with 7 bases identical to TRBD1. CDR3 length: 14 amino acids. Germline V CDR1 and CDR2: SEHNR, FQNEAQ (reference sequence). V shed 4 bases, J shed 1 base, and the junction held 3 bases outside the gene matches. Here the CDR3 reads CASSSGQSQETQYF. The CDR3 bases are TGTGCCAGCAGCTCGGGACAGTCCCAAGAGACCCAGTACTTC.

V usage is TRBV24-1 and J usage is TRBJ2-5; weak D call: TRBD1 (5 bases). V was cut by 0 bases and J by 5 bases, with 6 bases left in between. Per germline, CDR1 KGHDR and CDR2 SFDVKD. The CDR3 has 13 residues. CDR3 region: CATSDLGAETQYF. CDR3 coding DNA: TGTGCCACCAGTGATTTGGGGGCGGAGACCCAGTACTTC.

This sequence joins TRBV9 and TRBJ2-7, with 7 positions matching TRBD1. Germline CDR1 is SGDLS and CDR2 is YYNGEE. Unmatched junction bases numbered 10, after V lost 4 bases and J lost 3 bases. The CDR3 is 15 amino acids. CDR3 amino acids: CASSQTGTGVYEQYF. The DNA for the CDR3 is TGTGCCAGCAGCCAGACAGGGACCGGGGTCTACGAGCAGTACTTC. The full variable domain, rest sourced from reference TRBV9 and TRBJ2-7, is DSGVTQTPKHLITATGQRVTLRCSPRSGDLSVYWYQQSLDQGLQFLIQYYNGEERAKGNILERFSAQQFPDLHSELNLSSLELGDSALYFCASSQTGTGVYEQYFGPGTRLTVT.

The CDR3 DNA reads TGTGCCAGCAGCTTCTCCGCAGGAGGGTCACCCCTCCACTTT. It encodes CASSFSAGGSPLHF. The gene calls are TRBV7-9 and TRBJ1-6; no clear D gene. V lost 3 bases to trimming and J lost 10 bases, with 13 bases between them. Germline V gene lookup returns CDR1 SEHNR and CDR2 FQNEAQ (reference sequence). The CDR3 has 14 residues.

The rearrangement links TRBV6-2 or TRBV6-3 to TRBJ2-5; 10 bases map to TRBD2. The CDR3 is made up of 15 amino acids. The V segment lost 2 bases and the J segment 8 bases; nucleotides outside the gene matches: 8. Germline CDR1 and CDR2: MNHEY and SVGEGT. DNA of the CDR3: TGTGCCAGCAGTTACCACGGGCTAGCGGGGGACACCCAGTACTTC. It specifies CASSYHGLAGDTQYF.

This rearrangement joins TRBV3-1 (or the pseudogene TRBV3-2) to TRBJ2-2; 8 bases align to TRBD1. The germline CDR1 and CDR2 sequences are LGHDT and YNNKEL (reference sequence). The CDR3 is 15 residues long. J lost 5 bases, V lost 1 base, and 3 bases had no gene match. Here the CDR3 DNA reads TGTGCCAGCAGCCAAGGGACAGGGCCAACCGGGGAGCTGTTTTTT. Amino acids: CASSQGTGPTGELFF.

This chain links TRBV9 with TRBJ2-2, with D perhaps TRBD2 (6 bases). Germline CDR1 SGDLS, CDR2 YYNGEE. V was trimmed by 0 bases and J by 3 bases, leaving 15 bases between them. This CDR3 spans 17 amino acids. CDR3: CASSVGRDWEDTGELFF. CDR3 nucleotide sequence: TGTGCCAGCAGCGTAGGTCGGGACTGGGAGGACACCGGGGAGCTGTTTTTT.

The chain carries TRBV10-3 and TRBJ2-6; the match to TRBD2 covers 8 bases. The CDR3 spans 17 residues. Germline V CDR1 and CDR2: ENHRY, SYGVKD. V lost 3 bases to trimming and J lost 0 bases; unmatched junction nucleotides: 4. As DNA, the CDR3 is TGTGCCATCAGTGAACCGGGGGGGGTCTCTGGGGCCAACGTCCTGACTTTC. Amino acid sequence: CAISEPGGVSGANVLTF.

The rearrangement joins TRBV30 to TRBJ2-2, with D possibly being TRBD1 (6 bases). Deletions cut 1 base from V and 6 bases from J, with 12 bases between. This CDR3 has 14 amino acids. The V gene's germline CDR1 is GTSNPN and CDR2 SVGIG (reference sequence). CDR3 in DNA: TGTGCCTGGAGTGCTAACAGGGTTCCCGGGGAGCTGTTTTTT. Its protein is CAWSANRVPGELFF.